This TCR beta chain was captured by sequencing in a study of T-cell memory formation after mild COVID-19. For the study at large: Largely donor-specific TCR clusters were found.

Only a few counts were recorded for this clonotype. Its antigen is still unknown. Whole-study results and caveats: Pre-infection memory carried some responding clones, suggesting that cross-reactive memory joined.

There are 16 residues in the CDR3. V was trimmed by 3 bases and J by 4 bases, leaving 18 bases between them. CDR1 is MNHEY and CDR2 is SVGAGI in the germline V gene. Sample barcodes and UMIs were carried by the TCR alpha and TCR beta cDNA libraries that 5'RACE generated with constant-segment primers. Each CDR3 protein gets one entry after TCRdb re-called the 5' RACE reads with MiXCR. This sample carries roughly 220,000 distinct CDR3 sequences, around 8.8% of them seen once, and the ten largest clones take around 3.3%. The source of this sequence is a man younger than 30 who had mild COVID-19 (a few samples of this study predate the infection). Cell type and time point are not known. This chain connects TRBV6-5 to TRBJ2-5, with D perhaps TRBD2 (6 bases). The specimen sequenced was PBMCs or a T cell subset sorted from them (not recorded which). The CDR3 spells CASSYRTLANPETQYF. The CDR3, as DNA: TGTGCCAGCAGTTATCGTACCCTAGCGAACCCAGAGACCCAGTACTTC.